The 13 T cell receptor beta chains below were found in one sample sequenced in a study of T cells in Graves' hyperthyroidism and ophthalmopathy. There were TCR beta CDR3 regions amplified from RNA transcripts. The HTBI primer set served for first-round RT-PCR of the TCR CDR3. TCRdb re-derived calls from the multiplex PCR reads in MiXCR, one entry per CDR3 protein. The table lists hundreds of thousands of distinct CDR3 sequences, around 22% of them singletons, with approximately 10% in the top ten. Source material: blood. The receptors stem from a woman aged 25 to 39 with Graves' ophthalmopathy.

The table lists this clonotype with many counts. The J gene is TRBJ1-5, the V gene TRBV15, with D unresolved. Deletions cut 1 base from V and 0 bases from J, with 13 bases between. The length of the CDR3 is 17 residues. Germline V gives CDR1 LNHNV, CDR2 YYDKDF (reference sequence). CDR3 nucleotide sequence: TGTGCCACCAGCAGAGCAGGACCGTTTAATAGCAATCAGCCCCAGCATTTT. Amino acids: CATSRAGPFNSNQPQHF.

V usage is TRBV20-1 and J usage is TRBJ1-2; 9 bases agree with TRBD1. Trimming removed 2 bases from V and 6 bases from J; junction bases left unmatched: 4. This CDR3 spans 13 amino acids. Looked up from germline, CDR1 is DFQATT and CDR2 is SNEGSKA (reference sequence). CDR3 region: CSARKTGGDGYTF. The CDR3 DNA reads TGCAGTGCTAGAAAAACAGGGGGCGATGGCTACACCTTC.

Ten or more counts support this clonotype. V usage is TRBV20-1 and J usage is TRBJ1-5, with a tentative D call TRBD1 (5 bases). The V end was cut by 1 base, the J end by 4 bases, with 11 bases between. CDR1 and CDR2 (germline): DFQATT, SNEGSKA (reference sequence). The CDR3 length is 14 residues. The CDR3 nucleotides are TGCAGTGCTAGAGCGACAGAACTAAATCAGCCCCAGCATTTT. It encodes CSARATELNQPQHF.

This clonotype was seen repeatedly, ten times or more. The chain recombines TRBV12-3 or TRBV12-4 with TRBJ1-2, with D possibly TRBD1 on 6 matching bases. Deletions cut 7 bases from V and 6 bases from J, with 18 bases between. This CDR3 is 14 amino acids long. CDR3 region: CASTIPGGHNGYTF. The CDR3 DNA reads TGTGCCAGCACTATTCCCGGGGGGCATAATGGCTACACCTTC.

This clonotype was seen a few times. CDR3: CASSLGTRVGETQYF. The CDR3 DNA reads TGCGCCAGCAGCTTGGGGACCAGGGTTGGAGAGACCCAGTACTTC. The chain joins TRBV5-1 to TRBJ2-5, with a tentative D call TRBD1 (5 bases). Germline-derived CDR1 and CDR2 are SGHRS and YFSETQ. The CDR3 runs to 15 residues. The germline V and J ends were trimmed by 0 bases and 4 bases, with 13 bases remaining between them.

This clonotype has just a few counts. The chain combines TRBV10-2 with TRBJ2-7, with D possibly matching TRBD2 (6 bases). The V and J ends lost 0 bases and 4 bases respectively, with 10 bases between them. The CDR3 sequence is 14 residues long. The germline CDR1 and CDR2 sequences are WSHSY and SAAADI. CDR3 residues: CASSESVLAYEQYF. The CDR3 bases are TGCGCCAGCAGTGAGTCGGTACTAGCTTACGAGCAGTACTTC.

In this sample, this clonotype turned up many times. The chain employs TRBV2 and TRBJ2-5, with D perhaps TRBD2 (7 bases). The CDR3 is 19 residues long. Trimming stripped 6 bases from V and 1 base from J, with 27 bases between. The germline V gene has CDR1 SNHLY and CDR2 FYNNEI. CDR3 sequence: CASRFTIYHQGGGQETQYF. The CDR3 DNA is TGTGCCAGCAGATTCACCATTTATCACCAAGGGGGGGGCCAAGAGACCCAGTACTTC.

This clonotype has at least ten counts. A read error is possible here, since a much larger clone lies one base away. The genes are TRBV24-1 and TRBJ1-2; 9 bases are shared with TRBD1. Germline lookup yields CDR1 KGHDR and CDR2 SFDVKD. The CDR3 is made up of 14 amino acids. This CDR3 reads CATCDRTGVDGYTF. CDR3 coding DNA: TGTGCCACCTGTGATAGGACAGGGGTAGATGGCTACACCTTC.

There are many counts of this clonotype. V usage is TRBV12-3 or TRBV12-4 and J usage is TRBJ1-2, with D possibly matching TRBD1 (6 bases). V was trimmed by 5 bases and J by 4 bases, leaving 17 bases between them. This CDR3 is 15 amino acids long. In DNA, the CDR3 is TGTGCCAGCAGTCCCCAGGGTCCAGGGGTCTATGGCTACACCTTC. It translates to CASSPQGPGVYGYTF.

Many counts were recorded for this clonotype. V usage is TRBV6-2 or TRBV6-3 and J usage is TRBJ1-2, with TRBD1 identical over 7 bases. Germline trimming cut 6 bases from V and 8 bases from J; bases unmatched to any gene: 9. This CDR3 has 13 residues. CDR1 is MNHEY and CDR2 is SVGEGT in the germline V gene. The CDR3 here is CASSDVRGLGYTF. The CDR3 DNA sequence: TGTGCCAGCAGCGACGTAAGGGGGCTCGGCTACACCTTC.

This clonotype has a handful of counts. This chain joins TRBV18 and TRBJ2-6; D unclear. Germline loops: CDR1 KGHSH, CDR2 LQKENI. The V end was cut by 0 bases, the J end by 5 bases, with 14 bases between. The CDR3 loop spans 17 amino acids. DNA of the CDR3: TGTGCCAGCTCACCACCGGACGGAAAGTCCAGGGCCAACGTCCTGACTTTC. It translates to CASSPPDGKSRANVLTF.

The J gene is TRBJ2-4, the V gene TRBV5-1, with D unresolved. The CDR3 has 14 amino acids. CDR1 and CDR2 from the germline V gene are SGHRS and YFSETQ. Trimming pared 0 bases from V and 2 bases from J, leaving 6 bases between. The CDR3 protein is CASSLETSKNIQYF. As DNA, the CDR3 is TGCGCCAGCAGCTTGGAAACGTCCAAAAACATTCAGTACTTC. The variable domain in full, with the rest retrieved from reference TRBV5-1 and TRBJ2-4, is KAGVTQTPRYLIKTRGQQVTLSCSPISGHRSVSWYQQTPGQGLQFLFEYFSETQRNKGNFPGRFSGRQFSNSRSEMNVSTLELGDSALYLCASSLETSKNIQYFGAGTRLSVL.

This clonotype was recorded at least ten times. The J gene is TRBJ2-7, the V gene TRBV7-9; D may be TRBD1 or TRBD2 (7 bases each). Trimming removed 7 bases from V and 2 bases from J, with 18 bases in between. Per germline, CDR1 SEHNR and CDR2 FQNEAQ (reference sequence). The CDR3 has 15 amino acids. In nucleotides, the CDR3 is TGTGCCAGCACCCCAGGGGGGGCGGGGACCTACGAGCAGTACTTC. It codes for CASTPGGAGTYEQYF.